The 20 T cell receptor beta chains given below trace back to one sample, sequenced in a study of regulatory T cells in long-lasting Graves disease. With iRepertoire HTBI primers and Arm-PCR of CDR3 regions, TCR beta libraries were built. TCRdb redid the calling of the multiplex PCR reads with MiXCR, one entry per CDR3 protein. The sample lists 420,000 or so distinct CDR3 sequences, roughly 15% occurring once. Specified time point: newly diagnosed GD, antithyroid drugs for less than 3 months. The TCR library used RNA extracted from PBMCs. This same sample was also part of a study on T cells in Graves' hyperthyroidism and ophthalmopathy.

The input for sequencing was peripheral blood mononuclear cells (PBMCs), taken at new diagnosis, from a patient treated with antithyroid drugs. The receptors were sampled from a woman aged 18-29 years with Graves disease.

The chain joins TRBV2 to TRBJ1-5; D might be TRBD1 (6 bases). The ends were cut back, 1 base at V and 9 bases at J, with 13 bases in the middle. There are 14 residues in the CDR3. Germline-derived CDR1 and CDR2 are SNHLY and FYNNEI. The CDR3 spells CASSEVRGTGPQHF. In nucleotides, the CDR3 is TGTGCCAGCAGTGAAGTCAGGGGTACGGGGCCCCAGCATTTT.

CDR3 residues: CASSSLGGQPRFSYEQYF. The CDR3 region has the DNA TGTGCCAGCAGCTCATTGGGGGGACAGCCTCGATTCTCCTACGAGCAGTACTTC. V gene TRBV7-9 combines with J gene TRBJ2-7; TRBD1 might be the D (7 bases). The germline CDR1 and CDR2 sequences are SEHNR and FQNEAQ (reference sequence). CDR3 size: 18 residues. The ends were cut back, 4 bases at V and 0 bases at J, with 22 bases in the middle.

This clonotype showed up many times. The chain joins TRBV5-4 to TRBJ2-1; unclear D gene. Between the trimmed V and J ends, which lost 4 bases and 4 bases, there was a span of 15 bases. This CDR3 has 15 amino acids. Germline V gene lookup returns CDR1 SGHNT and CDR2 YYREEE (reference sequence). This CDR3 is CASSLFGVGYNEQFF. The CDR3 coding sequence is TGTGCCAGCAGCCTTTTTGGGGTCGGTTACAATGAGCAGTTCTTC.

V gene TRBV24-1 combines with J gene TRBJ1-2; D is ambiguous. CDR1 and CDR2 (germline): KGHDR, SFDVKD. V dropped 4 bases and J dropped 2 bases, with 13 bases sitting between them. The CDR3 contains 15 residues. Here the CDR3 DNA reads TGTGCCACCAGTGACTCGACTGACCTCAACTATGGCTACACCTTC. Its protein is CATSDSTDLNYGYTF.

This clonotype came up a few times. The V gene is TRBV20-1, the J gene TRBJ1-5, with D unresolved. The V gene lost 3 bases and the J gene lost 0 bases, with 9 bases spanning the gap. This CDR3 is built from 14 residues. Germline CDR1 and CDR2: DFQATT and SNEGSKA (reference sequence). The CDR3 nucleotides read TGCAGTGCTAGCGTACCCGATAGCAATCAGCCCCAGCATTTT. Translating gives CSASVPDSNQPQHF.

Many counts were recorded for this clonotype. The genes are TRBV15 and TRBJ2-5; unclear D gene. This CDR3 region has 11 residues. Germline V gene sequence: CDR1 LNHNV, CDR2 YYDKDF (reference sequence). Trimming took off 3 bases at V and 5 bases at J, with 4 bases between the two ends. As DNA, the CDR3 is TGTGCCACCAGCAGTACGGAGACCCAGTACTTC. This sequence encodes CATSSTETQYF.

The gene calls are TRBV6-2 or TRBV6-3 and TRBJ2-3, with 15 bases fitting TRBD2. Trimming removed 5 bases from V and 3 bases from J; junction bases left unmatched: 6. CDR3 length equals 17 residues. The germline V gene has CDR1 MNHEY and CDR2 SVGEGT. CDR3 nucleotide sequence: TGTGCCAGCAGTGAAGTGGGACTAGCGGGAGGTACAGATACGCAGTATTTT. Its translation is CASSEVGLAGGTDTQYF.

This chain connects TRBV9 to TRBJ2-7; D is uncertain. CDR1 SGDLS and CDR2 YYNGEE come from the germline V gene. There are 11 residues in the CDR3. V shed 2 bases and J shed 6 bases, with 6 bases lying between them. The CDR3, as DNA: TGTGCCAGCAGCGTGGACGGCGAGCAGTACTTC. Protein product: CASSVDGEQYF.

This clonotype was detected ten times or more. The genes are TRBV2 and TRBJ2-3, with D hard to call. This CDR3 is 14 amino acids long. Between the trimmed V and J ends, which lost 6 bases and 2 bases, there was a span of 12 bases. Germline V gene data show CDR1 as SNHLY and CDR2 as FYNNEI. The CDR3 bases are TGTGCCAGCAGGGGCTCCCCTTTCACAGATACGCAGTATTTT. The encoded protein is CASRGSPFTDTQYF.

J is TRBJ2-3 and V is TRBV27; 14 bases agree with TRBD2. Germline CDR1 is MNHEY and CDR2 is SMNVEV (reference sequence). The CDR3 consists of 16 residues. The trim removed 4 bases at V and 8 bases at J, leaving 8 bases unmatched. The CDR3 spells CASSSRLAGGPGTQYF. The CDR3 DNA reads TGTGCCAGCAGTTCTCGACTAGCGGGGGGGCCGGGTACGCAGTATTTT.

This clonotype has at least ten counts. The chain employs TRBV20-1 and TRBJ1-5; D not certain. Germline loops: CDR1 DFQATT, CDR2 SNEGSKA (reference sequence). V was shortened by 1 base and J by 0 bases, with 7 bases between the two germline ends. The CDR3 is made up of 14 amino acids. In nucleotides, the CDR3 is TGCAGTGCTAGAGTCCCCCATAGCAATCAGCCCCAGCATTTT. Amino acids: CSARVPHSNQPQHF.

A remark on this clonotype: A much bigger clone sits one base away, suggesting this may be a read error. This CDR3 reads CSASVWGGGTNEQYF. CDR3 coding DNA: TGCAGTGCTAGTGTGTGGGGCGGGGGGACCAATGAGCAGTACTTC. The rearrangement links TRBV20-1 to TRBJ2-7, with 8 bases matching TRBD2. CDR1 and CDR2 (germline): DFQATT, SNEGSKA (reference sequence). Germline trimming cut 3 bases from V and 7 bases from J; bases unmatched to any gene: 14. The CDR3 extends over 15 amino acids.

On this clonotype itself: A far larger clone is a single base away, which makes a read error likely. The chain joins TRBV7-9 to TRBJ2-5, with 8 positions matching TRBD1. There are 19 residues in the CDR3. J lost 1 base, V lost 8 bases, and 21 bases had no gene match. Germline values: CDR1 SEHNR, CDR2 FQNEAQ (reference sequence). This CDR3 reads CASGHPLPDRGTLQETQYF. DNA of the CDR3: TGTGCCAGCGGTCACCCACTTCCCGACAGGGGCACCCTCCAAGAGACCCAGTACTTC.

This clonotype turned up a few times. The V gene is TRBV19, the J gene TRBJ1-2; the match to TRBD1 covers 10 bases. The V gene's germline CDR1 is LNHDA and CDR2 SQIVND (reference sequence). The CDR3 spans 19 residues. The J segment lost 8 bases and the V segment lost 8 bases, leaving 26 bases of the junction unmatched. Here the CDR3 reads CASQSPHLTFSGTGDGYTF. DNA of the CDR3: TGTGCCAGTCAGTCCCCGCATCTAACTTTCTCCGGGACAGGGGACGGCTACACCTTC.

Comments on this clonotype: This may come from a read error, since a much larger clone is one base off. The chain employs TRBV6-1 and TRBJ2-5; no clear D. V lost 4 bases and J lost 11, with 17 bases in between. Germline assignment: CDR1 MNHNS and CDR2 SASEGT. The CDR3 consists of 13 residues. As DNA, the CDR3 is TGTGCCAGCAGTGGCTTCGTTATCTATGAGCAGTACTTC. It yields the protein CASSGFVIYEQYF.

This clonotype has at least ten counts. V gene TRBV7-9 combines with J gene TRBJ2-7; 10 positions agree with TRBD1. The CDR3 runs 15 residues. Germline CDR1 and CDR2: SEHNR and FQNEAQ (reference sequence). J was trimmed by 5 bases and V by 7 bases; bases with no gene match: 11. CDR3 sequence: CASTSGTGVIHEQYF. The CDR3 bases are TGTGCCAGCACTTCTGGGACAGGGGTTATCCACGAGCAGTACTTC.

This clonotype has only a few counts. This chain uses TRBV19 with TRBJ1-1; D remains unclear. V was shortened by 3 bases and J by 1 base, with 9 bases between the two germline ends. The CDR3 sequence is 14 residues long. Germline V gene lookup returns CDR1 LNHDA and CDR2 SQIVND (reference sequence). CDR3: CASSIMAENTEAFF. CDR3 bases: TGTGCCAGTAGTATTATGGCAGAGAACACTGAAGCTTTCTTT.

Points on this clonotype: At one of its ends the junction is not consistent with the germline gene, which may arise from a read error. This chain joins TRBV9 and TRBJ2-1, with 7 bases identical to TRBD2. The CDR3 runs 13 residues. Looked up from germline, CDR1 is SGDLS and CDR2 is YYNGEE. CDR3 DNA sequence: TGTTCCAGCAGCGGGGATAATTACAATGAGCAGTTCTTC. Translated: CSSSGDNYNEQFF.

This chain joins TRBV28 and TRBJ2-2; no clear D. This CDR3 contains 17 residues. With 5 bases removed from V and 2 bases from J, the gap between germline ends came to 18 bases. Germline CDR1 MDHEN, CDR2 SYDVKM. CDR3 nucleotides: TGTGCCAGCAGTCTACAGTACGACTCTACAAACACCGGGGAGCTGTTTTTT. Translation: CASSLQYDSTNTGELFF. Using reference TRBV28 and TRBJ2-2 for the parts outside the CDR3, the full variable domain is DVKVTQSSRYLVKRTGEKVFLECVQDMDHENMFWYRQDPGLGLRLIYFSYDVKMKEKGDIPEGYSVSREKKERFSLILESASTNQTSMYLCASSLQYDSTNTGELFFGEGSRLTVL.

The V and J genes are TRBV20-1 and TRBJ2-1; no reliable D call. V lost 7 bases and J 9 bases, leaving 10 bases between the germline ends. The CDR3 covers 10 residues. Germline CDR1 and CDR2: DFQATT and SNEGSKA (reference sequence). The chain's CDR3 is CSVSPREQFF. The CDR3 bases are TGCAGTGTTTCCCCACGTGAGCAGTTCTTC.